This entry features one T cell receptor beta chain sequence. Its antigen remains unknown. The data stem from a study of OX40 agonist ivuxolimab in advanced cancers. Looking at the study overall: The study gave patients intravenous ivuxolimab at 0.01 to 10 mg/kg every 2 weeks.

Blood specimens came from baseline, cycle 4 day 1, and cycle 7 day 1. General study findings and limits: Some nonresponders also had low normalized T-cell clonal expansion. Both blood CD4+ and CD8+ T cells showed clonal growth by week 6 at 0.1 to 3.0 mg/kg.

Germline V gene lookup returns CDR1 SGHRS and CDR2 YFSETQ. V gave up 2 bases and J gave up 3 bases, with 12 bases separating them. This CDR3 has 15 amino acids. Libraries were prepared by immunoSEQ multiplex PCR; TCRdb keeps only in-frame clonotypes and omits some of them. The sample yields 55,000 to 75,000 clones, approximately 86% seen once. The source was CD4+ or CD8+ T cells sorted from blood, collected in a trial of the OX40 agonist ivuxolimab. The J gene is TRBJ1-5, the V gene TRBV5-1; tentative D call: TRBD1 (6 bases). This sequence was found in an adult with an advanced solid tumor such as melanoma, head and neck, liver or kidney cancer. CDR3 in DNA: TGCGCCAGCAGCTTTTCAGGGGACTACAATCAGCCCCAGCATTTT. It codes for CASSFSGDYNQPQHF.